This paragraph reports one T cell receptor beta chain. The antigen is unknown. The data stem from a study of tumor-infiltrating lymphocytes in primary liver carcinoma. Findings and limits, study-wide: The overlap of tumor-adjacent and tumor-blood pairs was smaller than that of tumor region pairs.

The study co-extracted DNA and RNA from 20-30 mg of unsorted bulk tissue. Per germline, CDR1 MNHNY and CDR2 SVGAGI (reference sequence). Trimming cost V 2 bases and J 0 bases, with 10 bases left between them. This CDR3 contains 15 residues. The template, 500 ng total RNA, yielded TCR beta cDNA made with a constant-region primer. Three-round nested multiplex PCR performed with slightly modified ARM-PCR produced the TCR beta libraries. Use of TRBV1-TRBV30 forward primers with a C-beta reverse primer characterized the first two PCR rounds, which lasted around 9 cycles each. TCRdb re-called the multiplex PCR reads with MiXCR, one entry per CDR3 protein. This table holds more than 60,000 distinct CDR3 sequences, 60% to 75% found once.

The chain is built from TRBV6-6 and TRBJ1-1, with D uncertain. The sequencing input was liver tumor tissue from sampling region 4. The subset is: tumor region T4, right-lateral pole. This TCR derives from a man between 40 and 49 years old with primary liver carcinoma and hepatitis B virus infection. The CDR3 bases are TGTGCCAGCAGTTACGGGCCTGTCGTGAACACTGAAGCTTTCTTT. Translation gives CASSYGPVVNTEAFF.